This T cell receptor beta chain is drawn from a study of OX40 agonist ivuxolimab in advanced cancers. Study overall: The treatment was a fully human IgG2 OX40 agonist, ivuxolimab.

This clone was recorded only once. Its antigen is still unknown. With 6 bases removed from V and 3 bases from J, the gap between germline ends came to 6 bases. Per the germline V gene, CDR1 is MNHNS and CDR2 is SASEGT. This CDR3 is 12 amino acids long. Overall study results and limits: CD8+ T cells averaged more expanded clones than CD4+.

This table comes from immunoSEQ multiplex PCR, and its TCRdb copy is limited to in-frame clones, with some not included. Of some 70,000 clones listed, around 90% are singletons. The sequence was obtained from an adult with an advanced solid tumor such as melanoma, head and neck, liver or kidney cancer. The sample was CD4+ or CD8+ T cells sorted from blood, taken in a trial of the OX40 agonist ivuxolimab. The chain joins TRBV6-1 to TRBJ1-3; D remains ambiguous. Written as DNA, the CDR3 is TGTGCCAGCAGCCCACTTGGAAACACCATATATTTT. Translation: CASSPLGNTIYF.